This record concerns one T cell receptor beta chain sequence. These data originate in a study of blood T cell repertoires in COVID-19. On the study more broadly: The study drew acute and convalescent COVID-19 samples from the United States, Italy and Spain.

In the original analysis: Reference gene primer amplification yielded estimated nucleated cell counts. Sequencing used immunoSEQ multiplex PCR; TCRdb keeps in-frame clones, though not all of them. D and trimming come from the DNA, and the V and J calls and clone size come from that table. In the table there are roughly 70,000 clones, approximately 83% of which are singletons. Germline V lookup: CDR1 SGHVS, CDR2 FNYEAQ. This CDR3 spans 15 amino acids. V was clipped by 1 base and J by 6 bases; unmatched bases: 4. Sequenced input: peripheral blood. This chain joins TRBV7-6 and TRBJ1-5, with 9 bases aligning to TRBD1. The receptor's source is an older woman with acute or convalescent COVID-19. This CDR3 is CASSLGTGVGQPQHF. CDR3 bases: TGTGCCAGCAGCTTAGGGACAGGGGTTGGTCAGCCCCAGCATTTT.